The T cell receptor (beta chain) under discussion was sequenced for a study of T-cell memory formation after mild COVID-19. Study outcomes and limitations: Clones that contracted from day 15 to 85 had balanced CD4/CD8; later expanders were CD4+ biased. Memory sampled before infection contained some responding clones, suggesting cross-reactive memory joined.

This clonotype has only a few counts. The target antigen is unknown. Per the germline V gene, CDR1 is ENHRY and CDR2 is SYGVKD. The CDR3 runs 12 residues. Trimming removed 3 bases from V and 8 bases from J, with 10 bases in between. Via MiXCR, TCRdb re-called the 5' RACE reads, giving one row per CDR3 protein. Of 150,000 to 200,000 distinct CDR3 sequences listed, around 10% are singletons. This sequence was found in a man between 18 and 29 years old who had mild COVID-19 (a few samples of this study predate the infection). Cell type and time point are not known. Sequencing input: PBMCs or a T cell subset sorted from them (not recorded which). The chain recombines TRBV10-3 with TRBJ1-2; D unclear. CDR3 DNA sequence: TGTGCCATCAGTGACGCAGGTACCGGCTACACCTTC. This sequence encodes CAISDAGTGYTF.